The next 31 T cell receptor beta chains were all read from a single sample in a study of T cells in Graves' hyperthyroidism and ophthalmopathy (dated by TCRdb to about 2019). Libraries came from multiplex PCR. TCRdb records Illumina HiSeq 2000 as the sequencer. The TCR beta CDR3 regions were amplified from the RNA transcripts. A first-round RT-PCR of the TCR CDR3 used the HTBI primer set with the Qiagen OneStep RT-PCR kit. Using fastp at Q25 and MiXCR, TCRdb reprocessed the public reads and kept productive beta chains. When rows share a CDR3 protein, they turn into one entry using the most common DNA and genes. Counted in this sample were 300,000 to 350,000 distinct CDR3 sequences; approximately 15% of them appeared once. Under 30% of the sample lies in the top ten. The sample consisted of blood. Receptor source: a woman younger than 45 with Graves' hyperthyroidism.

A few counts support this clonotype. The V call is TRBV27, the J call TRBJ2-1; no clear D gene. CDR1 and CDR2 (germline): MNHEY, SMNVEV (reference sequence). Trimming cost V 6 bases and J 5 bases, with 14 bases left between them. The CDR3 consists of 14 residues. The CDR3 sequence is CASRVVAANNEQFF. CDR3 nucleotides: TGTGCCAGCAGGGTCGTAGCCGCAAACAATGAGCAGTTCTTC.

This clonotype came up many times. The chain employs TRBV28 and TRBJ1-2; tentatively, D is TRBD1 (6 bases). Trimming took 10 bases from V and 8 from J, leaving 23 bases between them. This CDR3 region has 14 residues. Germline CDR1 reads MDHEN; CDR2 reads SYDVKM. The CDR3 DNA follows: TGTGCCATATCGAACAGGGAACTCCTGGGGGGCTACACCTTC. Residues: CAISNRELLGGYTF.

This clonotype occurred many times. This chain's CDR3 is CASSRQGAFYEQYF. DNA of the CDR3: TGTGCCAGCAGTAGACAGGGGGCGTTCTACGAGCAGTACTTC. V is TRBV6-1 and J is TRBJ2-7; 10 bases match TRBD1. After removal of 5 bases from V and 3 bases from J, the junction contained 4 bases not matched to a gene. Germline CDR1 MNHNS, CDR2 SASEGT. CDR3 length: 14 amino acids.

This clonotype was recorded many times. V usage is TRBV7-9 and J usage is TRBJ2-7, with D uncertain. Trimming left V 5 bases short and J 5 bases short, with 16 bases between. Germline CDR1 is SEHNR and CDR2 is FQNEAQ (reference sequence). This CDR3 is built from 14 residues. The CDR3 DNA sequence: TGTGCCAGCAGCCAGCAAGGCTGGTCGGACGAGCAGTACTTC. Its protein is CASSQQGWSDEQYF. The full variable domain, completed using reference TRBV7-9 and TRBJ2-7, is DTGVSQNPRHKITKRGQNVTFRCDPISEHNRLYWYRQTLGQGPEFLTYFQNEAQLEKSRLLSDRFSAERPKGSFSTLEIQRTEQGDSAMYLCASSQQGWSDEQYFGPGTRLTVT.

This sequence joins TRBV7-9 and TRBJ2-3; D is uncertain. Germline-derived CDR1 and CDR2 are SEHNR and FQNEAQ (reference sequence). The CDR3 sequence is 14 residues long. With 6 bases removed from V and 3 bases from J, the gap between germline ends came to 13 bases. CDR3 region: CASSGPIGTDTQYF. The DNA for the CDR3 is TGTGCCAGCAGTGGACCAATAGGGACAGATACGCAGTATTTT.

This clonotype was detected ten times or more. V usage is TRBV7-8 and J usage is TRBJ1-4; 7 bases align to TRBD1. V lost 2 bases, J lost 8 bases, and 8 bases stayed unmatched. The germline gives CDR1 SGHVS, CDR2 FQNEAQ. This CDR3 is 15 amino acids long. This CDR3 reads CASSLMRGRDEKLFF. As DNA, the CDR3 is TGTGCCAGCAGCTTAATGAGGGGGCGAGACGAAAAACTGTTTTTT.

The gene calls are TRBV19 and TRBJ2-2; no firm D call. The ends were cut back, 7 bases at V and 6 bases at J, with 12 bases in the middle. The germline V gene encodes CDR1 LNHDA and CDR2 SQIVND (reference sequence). The CDR3 contains 13 residues. The CDR3 sequence is CASTAFPPGELFF. Here the CDR3 DNA reads TGTGCCAGTACAGCCTTTCCCCCCGGGGAGCTGTTTTTT.

The chain links TRBV28 to TRBJ2-6; D gene ambiguous. CDR3 length equals 15 residues. V was pared by 2 bases and J by 0 bases, with 5 bases between. CDR1 and CDR2 (germline): MDHEN, SYDVKM. CDR3 residues: CASSLRLSGANVLTF. The CDR3 bases are TGTGCCAGCAGTTTACGACTCTCTGGGGCCAACGTCCTGACTTTC.

This clonotype was counted at least ten times. This sequence joins TRBV10-2 and TRBJ1-2; D is perhaps TRBD1 (5 bases). Looked up from germline, CDR1 is WSHSY and CDR2 is SAAADI. The CDR3 sequence is 16 residues long. V was cut by 3 bases and J by 4 bases, with 18 bases left in between. The CDR3 nucleotides are TGCGCCAGCAGTGAAATGGGGAGGGGCAGCCTCTATGGCTACACCTTC. Encoded protein: CASSEMGRGSLYGYTF.

The chain couples TRBV30 to TRBJ2-7; D may match TRBD1 or TRBD2 (6 bases each). The DNA end is a closer match to TRBJ2-1, so the J assignment may be wrong. CDR3 length: 15 amino acids. Germline lookup yields CDR1 GTSNPN and CDR2 SVGIG (reference sequence). The CDR3 region is CAWSFRGLPSYEQFF. The CDR3 DNA reads TGTGCCTGGAGTTTCCGGGGGCTGCCCTCCTACGAGCAGTTCTTC.

V is TRBV6-8 and J is TRBJ2-2, with D perhaps TRBD2 (5 bases). Per the germline V gene, CDR1 is MNHGY and CDR2 is SAAAGT. This CDR3 contains 13 residues. V dropped 10 bases and J dropped 3 bases, with 12 bases sitting between them. The chain's CDR3 is CATLEADTGELFF. The CDR3 DNA follows: TGTGCCACCTTGGAGGCGGACACCGGGGAGCTGTTTTTT.

This clonotype was counted at least ten times. The chain has TRBV12-3 or TRBV12-4 and TRBJ2-7; the match to TRBD2 covers 9 bases. The CDR3 sequence is 13 residues long. V was clipped by 8 bases and J by 6 bases; unmatched bases: 8. The CDR3 DNA reads TGTGCCAGCCAGCCCCTAGCGGGAAGCGAGCAGTACTTC. This translates into CASQPLAGSEQYF.

In its sample, this clonotype was seen a few times. The chain links TRBV20-1 to TRBJ2-5; D remains ambiguous. Between the trimmed V and J ends, which lost 2 bases and 0 bases, there was a span of 7 bases. The length of the CDR3 is 13 residues. Germline assignment: CDR1 DFQATT and CDR2 SNEGSKA (reference sequence). The CDR3 reads CSARFRYQETQYF. In nucleotides, the CDR3 is TGCAGTGCTAGATTTCGGTACCAAGAGACCCAGTACTTC.

The table lists this clonotype with many counts. This chain connects TRBV27 to TRBJ1-6; D might be TRBD1 (5 bases). This CDR3 contains 15 residues. Germline CDR1 is MNHEY and CDR2 is SMNVEV (reference sequence). The V end lost 5 bases, the J end lost 9 bases, and 17 bases lay between the germline ends. This CDR3 reads CASSVTRDIGSPLHF. CDR3 nucleotide sequence: TGTGCCAGCAGTGTCACCAGGGATATAGGTTCACCCCTCCACTTT.

This clonotype showed up just once. The V call is TRBV6-5, the J call TRBJ1-5; no definite D call. CDR1 is MNHEY and CDR2 is SVGAGI in the germline V gene. The germline V and J ends were trimmed by 2 bases and 0 bases, with 5 bases remaining between them. The CDR3 sequence is 14 residues long. The CDR3 loop is CASSYRDSNQPQHF. The DNA of the CDR3 is TGTGCCAGCAGTTACCGGGATAGCAATCAGCCCCAGCATTTT.

CDR3 nucleotides: TGTGCCAGCAGTACACAGGGATCCTACGAGCAGTACTTC. Translating gives CASSTQGSYEQYF. This chain joins TRBV6-1 and TRBJ2-7; TRBD1 might be the D (6 bases). The CDR3 runs to 13 residues. Germline V gives CDR1 MNHNS, CDR2 SASEGT. The germline V and J ends were trimmed by 5 bases and 1 base, with 9 bases remaining between them.

This clonotype was recorded at least ten times. This chain uses TRBV7-2 with TRBJ1-1; the D is unclear. This CDR3 has 14 residues. The germline V gene has CDR1 SGHTA and CDR2 FQGNSA. V gave up 2 bases and J gave up 0 bases, with 7 bases separating them. The CDR3 protein is CASSLMSVNTEAFF. The CDR3 DNA reads TGTGCCAGCAGCTTAATGTCAGTGAACACTGAAGCTTTCTTT.

The chain has TRBV28 and TRBJ2-2; D may be TRBD1 (5 bases). The CDR3 is 13 amino acids. Germline values: CDR1 MDHEN, CDR2 SYDVKM. V was trimmed by 2 bases and J by 7 bases, leaving 8 bases between them. CDR3 bases: TGTGCCAGCAGTTTAAGACAGTTCGGGGAGCTGTTTTTT. Encoded protein: CASSLRQFGELFF.

This clonotype was counted at least ten times. This chain uses TRBV12-3 or TRBV12-4 with TRBJ1-5; D is unresolved. The CDR3 runs 14 residues. V gave up 1 base and J gave up 0 bases, with 4 bases separating them. The CDR3 DNA sequence: TGTGCCAGCAGTTTAGGTTTTAGCAATCAGCCCCAGCATTTT. Amino acids: CASSLGFSNQPQHF.

This clonotype was recorded at least ten times. The rearrangement links TRBV20-1 to TRBJ1-1; D call uncertain. The ends were cut back, 2 bases at V and 3 bases at J, with 19 bases in the middle. The CDR3 is 16 amino acids. CDR1 and CDR2 from the germline V gene are DFQATT and SNEGSKA (reference sequence). The chain's CDR3 is CSARNGVRSMYTEAFF. The CDR3 DNA follows: TGCAGTGCTAGAAATGGGGTCAGGAGTATGTACACTGAAGCTTTCTTT.

This clonotype was found many times. V and J are TRBV2 and TRBJ2-1; possibly TRBD1 for D (6 bases). Germline loops: CDR1 SNHLY, CDR2 FYNNEI. CDR3 length: 17 residues. The germline V and J ends were trimmed by 9 bases and 0 bases, with 21 bases remaining between them. CDR3 loop: CARRPRDKKSSYNEQFF. CDR3 bases: TGTGCCAGGAGACCCCGGGACAAAAAAAGCTCCTACAATGAGCAGTTCTTC.

Details on this clonotype: A much larger clonotype is one base distant, so this may be a read error. The V gene is TRBV19, the J gene TRBJ1-4, with D uncertain. This CDR3 contains 14 residues. Germline values: CDR1 LNHDA, CDR2 SQIVND (reference sequence). CDR3 coding DNA: TGTGCCAGCGCAAACCGACCCGCTAATGAAGAACTGTTTTTT. The encoded protein is CASANRPANEELFF.

CDR3: CAWSVWSAGDSYEQYF. In DNA, the CDR3 is TGTGCCTGGAGTGTTTGGTCGGCGGGAGACTCCTACGAGCAGTACTTC. This sequence joins TRBV30 and TRBJ2-7, with 7 nucleotides matching TRBD2. V lost 0 bases, J lost 0 bases, and 8 bases stayed unmatched. Germline CDR1 GTSNPN, CDR2 SVGIG (reference sequence). This CDR3 region has 16 residues. The whole variable domain, remainder taken from reference TRBV30 and TRBJ2-7, is SQTIHQWPATLVQPVGSPLSLECTVEGTSNPNLYWYRQAAGRGLQLLFYSVGIGQISSEVPQNLSASRPQDRQFILSSKKLLLSDSGFYLCAWSVWSAGDSYEQYFGPGTRLTVT.

In this sample, this clonotype turned up many times. The V call is TRBV27, the J call TRBJ2-2; D perhaps matches TRBD2 (6 bases). Germline V gene sequence: CDR1 MNHEY, CDR2 SMNVEV (reference sequence). V gave up 10 bases and J gave up 3 bases, with 9 bases separating them. There are 12 residues in the CDR3. For the CDR3, the DNA is TGTGCCACTAGCGAGGACACCGGGGAGCTGTTTTTT. Protein product: CATSEDTGELFF.

The gene calls are TRBV27 and TRBJ2-3, with D perhaps matching TRBD2 (6 bases). The V and J ends lost 5 bases and 0 bases respectively, with 15 bases between them. Germline V gene sequence: CDR1 MNHEY, CDR2 SMNVEV (reference sequence). The CDR3 has 16 residues. This CDR3 reads CASSQRRGVSTDTQYF. The DNA for the CDR3 is TGTGCCAGCAGTCAGCGGCGCGGGGTAAGCACAGATACGCAGTATTTT.

This clonotype was found many times. The chain combines TRBV6-1 with TRBJ2-7; possibly TRBD2 for D (6 bases). From germline, CDR1 is MNHNS and CDR2 SASEGT. The V gene lost 2 bases and the J gene lost 3 bases, with 11 bases spanning the gap. This CDR3 has 14 amino acids. CDR3 amino acids: CASSEPGSIYEQYF. CDR3 nucleotides: TGTGCCAGCAGTGAACCCGGGAGTATCTACGAGCAGTACTTC.

This clonotype was counted at least ten times. This chain connects TRBV2 to TRBJ2-1; D is ambiguous. This CDR3 has 15 amino acids. CDR1 and CDR2 (germline): SNHLY, FYNNEI. The V end was cut by 6 bases, the J end by 0 bases, with 12 bases between. CDR3 sequence: CASSGTKSSYNEQFF. CDR3 bases: TGTGCCAGCAGCGGTACGAAGAGCTCCTACAATGAGCAGTTCTTC.

This clonotype was detected only a few times. The chain carries TRBV19 and TRBJ1-3; D not certain. Per the germline V gene, CDR1 is LNHDA and CDR2 is SQIVND (reference sequence). The CDR3 is made up of 13 amino acids. Trimming took off 3 bases at V and 0 bases at J, with 3 bases between the two ends. CDR3 nucleotides: TGTGCCAGTAGTATCCTCTCTGGAAACACCATATATTTT. It codes for CASSILSGNTIYF.

A word on this clonotype: Because it lacks the conserved phenylalanine or tryptophan at the end, this CDR3 is likely a read error. V usage is TRBV18 and J usage is TRBJ2-3; TRBD2 might be the D (6 bases). In germline, CDR1 is KGHSH, CDR2 LQKENI. Trimming removed 3 bases at V and 0 bases at J, with 10 bases between. The CDR3 spans 15 residues. This chain's CDR3 is CASSPPGGSTDTQYV. CDR3 nucleotide sequence: TGTGCCAGCTCACCCCCCGGGGGAAGCACAGATACGCAGTATGTT.

This clonotype was seen more than once but under ten times. The genes are TRBV2 and TRBJ2-6; 8 bases line up with TRBD1. Germline lookup yields CDR1 SNHLY and CDR2 FYNNEI. There are 15 residues in the CDR3. J was trimmed by 2 bases and V by 6 bases; bases with no gene match: 3. The CDR3 loop reads CASRKDRAGANVLTF. CDR3 nucleotide sequence: TGTGCCAGCAGAAAGGACAGGGCTGGGGCCAACGTCCTGACTTTC.

This clonotype was detected ten times or more. The rearrangement links TRBV7-2 to TRBJ2-5; 8 bases match TRBD1. V shed 1 base and J 1 base; nucleotides not matched to a gene: 5. The length of the CDR3 is 16 residues. The V gene's germline CDR1 is SGHTA and CDR2 FQGNSA. This CDR3 reads CASSLGDRGSQETQYF. As DNA, the CDR3 is TGTGCCAGCAGCTTAGGAGACAGGGGATCCCAAGAGACCCAGTACTTC.